This passage covers 14 T cell receptor beta chains from one sample sequenced in a study of cytomegalovirus exposure and HLA in healthy donors (dated by TCRdb to the late 2010s). To prepare the library, the immunoSEQ multiplex PCR assay was applied. For the multiplex PCR, a mixture combining 60 forward primers for TCR Vbeta segments and 13 reverse primers for TCR Jbeta segments was used. What TCRdb holds here is the immuneACCESS table cut down to in-frame rearrangements. Part of the clones is not present; checked against another copy, under half of the missing clones reflect an unresolved V gene, and the others are unexplained. The sample data list some 220,000 clones, and around 88% of these were observed just once. About 1% of the sample is held by the ten biggest clonotypes. Specimen: PBMCs. The receptors were sampled from a woman under 30 in good health and CMV-seronegative.

The chain joins TRBV4-1 to TRBJ2-3, with TRBD2 matching 14 bases. Germline V gene lookup returns CDR1 MGHRA and CDR2 YSYEKL. The CDR3 is 16 amino acids. The V segment lost 4 bases and the J segment 4 bases; nucleotides outside the gene matches: 4. The CDR3 DNA reads TGCGCCAGCAGCCCGACTAGCGGGGGGGCCGCAGATACGCAGTATTTT. Its protein is CASSPTSGGAADTQYF.

The chain carries TRBV5-6 and TRBJ1-4, with D possibly matching TRBD1 (6 bases). Deletions cut 4 bases from V and 13 bases from J, with 11 bases between. The CDR3 extends over 11 amino acids. Germline CDR1 SGHDT, CDR2 YYEEEE. The CDR3, as DNA: TGTGCCAGCAGCAAGGACAGAAGACTGTTTTTT. It translates to CASSKDRRLFF.

This chain joins TRBV4-1 and TRBJ1-4; tentative D call: TRBD1 (5 bases). The CDR3 runs 16 residues. Trimming cost V 0 bases and J 7 bases, with 15 bases left between them. CDR1 is MGHRA and CDR2 is YSYEKL in the germline V gene. CDR3 DNA sequence: TGCGCCAGCAGCCAAGATTATTATGGGACTCTTGAAAAACTGTTTTTT. Translating it yields CASSQDYYGTLEKLFF.

The chain has TRBV9 and TRBJ1-5, with TRBD1 matching over 9 bases. The V gene's germline CDR1 is SGDLS and CDR2 YYNGEE. V dropped 0 bases and J dropped 5; count of bases not matched to a gene: 3. The CDR3 totals 15 residues. The CDR3 DNA reads as TGTGCCAGCAGCGTAGGGGGGGACAGGGATCAGCCCCAGCATTTT. It is translated as CASSVGGDRDQPQHF.

The gene calls are TRBV6-1 and TRBJ1-4; 8 bases fit TRBD1. This CDR3 has 18 residues. J gave up 8 bases and V 2 bases, and 16 bases lay outside the gene matches. In germline, CDR1 is MNHNS, CDR2 SASEGT. CDR3 in DNA: TGTGCCAGCAGTGAAAGGGGGGCAGGGGGCGTAAAAGTGGAAAAACTGTTTTTT. It yields the protein CASSERGAGGVKVEKLFF.

This clone came up once. The V call is TRBV11-3, the J call TRBJ1-1; TRBD1 aligns across 7 bases. This CDR3 region has 15 residues. CDR1 and CDR2 from the germline V gene are SGHNT and YENEEA. The junction had 8 bases not matched to a gene; V was cut back by 5 bases and J by 2 bases. The CDR3 is CASSGRQGKNTEAFF. DNA for the CDR3: TGTGCCAGCAGCGGGAGACAGGGTAAAAACACTGAAGCTTTCTTT.

The rearrangement joins TRBV5-1 to TRBJ2-1, with TRBD2 matching over 14 bases. The CDR3 loop spans 16 amino acids. The ends lost 1 base at V and 8 bases at J; junction bases unmatched: 5. Germline CDR1 and CDR2: SGHRS and YFSETQ. CDR3 amino acids: CASSLPGLAGVDEQFF. The DNA of the CDR3 is TGCGCCAGCAGCTTGCCGGGACTAGCGGGAGTCGATGAGCAGTTCTTC.

The chain joins TRBV5-4 to TRBJ1-2, with D perhaps matching TRBD1 (5 bases). Germline values: CDR1 SGHNT, CDR2 YYREEE (reference sequence). V dropped 4 bases and J dropped 0 bases, with 13 bases sitting between them. The CDR3 has 15 amino acids. The CDR3 DNA sequence: TGTGCCAGCAGCCCATCAGGGCCCACTAACTATGGCTACACCTTC. Translated: CASSPSGPTNYGYTF.

In nucleotides, the CDR3 is TGTGCCAGCGCTACGACTGCGGGAGCCTACAATGAGCAGTTCTTC. It codes for CASATTAGAYNEQFF. The chain combines TRBV9 with TRBJ2-1; 7 bases map to TRBD2. This CDR3 has 15 residues. V trimming: 7 bases; J trimming: 2 bases; junction bases outside the gene matches: 9. The germline CDR1 and CDR2 sequences are SGDLS and YYNGEE.

The chain is built from TRBV25-1 and TRBJ1-4, with no clear D. This CDR3 region has 16 residues. Germline loops: CDR1 MGHDK, CDR2 SYGVNS. V was shortened by 3 bases and J by 8 bases, with 19 bases between the two germline ends. CDR3 sequence (DNA): TGTGCCAGCAGTGACCCCGTTGGGGAGGTGTGGGAAAAACTGTTTTTT. Residues: CASSDPVGEVWEKLFF.

This chain uses TRBV25-1 with TRBJ2-3; possible D gene TRBD2, 6 bases. CDR1 MGHDK and CDR2 SYGVNS come from the germline V gene. The CDR3 spans 14 residues. The ends were cut back, 6 bases at V and 0 bases at J, with 10 bases in the middle. The CDR3 bases are TGTGCCAGCAGGGCGGCGGGGAGCACAGATACGCAGTATTTT. This encodes CASRAAGSTDTQYF. Variable domain in full (rest from reference TRBV25-1 and TRBJ2-3): EADIYQTPRYLVIGTGKKITLECSQTMGHDKMYWYQQDPGMELHLIHYSYGVNSTEKGDLSSESTVSRIRTEHFPLTLESARPSHTSQYLCASRAAGSTDTQYFGPGTRLTVL.

The rearrangement uses TRBV15 and TRBJ2-3; 10 bases agree with TRBD2. V dropped 3 bases and J dropped 6; count of bases not matched to a gene: 6. Germline V gene data show CDR1 as LNHNV and CDR2 as YYDKDF (reference sequence). The CDR3 is made up of 15 amino acids. The CDR3 nucleotides are TGTGCCACCAGCAGTTCTAGCGGGGGAATGGATACGCAGTATTTT. Translating it yields CATSSSSGGMDTQYF.

The chain joins TRBV4-2 to TRBJ2-3; perhaps TRBD2 as D (6 bases). The germline CDR1 and CDR2 sequences are LGHNA and YNFKEQ. Trimming took 7 bases from V and 1 from J, leaving 12 bases between them. This CDR3 is built from 14 residues. The CDR3 nucleotides are TGTGCCAGCAATCGGGCTAGCGGCACAGATACGCAGTATTTT. Translated, it gives CASNRASGTDTQYF.

The rearrangement uses TRBV6-5 and TRBJ1-2; 8 positions match TRBD1. This CDR3 contains 13 residues. Germline V gene data show CDR1 as MNHEY and CDR2 as SVGAGI. After removal of 5 bases from V and 4 bases from J, the junction contained 3 bases not matched to a gene. CDR3 region: CASSTDRAYGYTF. CDR3 bases: TGTGCCAGCAGTACGGACAGGGCCTATGGCTACACCTTC.